This TCR beta chain emerged from a study of T cells in Graves' hyperthyroidism and ophthalmopathy. Study-wide background: Peripheral blood was taken when the disease was first diagnosed, before any treatment began.

Amplified TCR beta CDR3 regions came from RNA transcripts. The HTBI primer set served for first-round RT-PCR of the TCR CDR3. TCRdb recomputed calls from the multiplex PCR reads with MiXCR, one row per CDR3 protein. The sample lists about 640,000 distinct CDR3 sequences; under 25% were seen once. Trimming shortened V by 4 bases and J by 2 bases, and 17 bases separated the two germline ends. Looked up from germline, CDR1 is GTSNPN and CDR2 is SVGIG (reference sequence). This CDR3 spans 15 amino acids. Study-wide results and limits: Ophthalmopathy got predicted by the model a median around six months before its onset. Among clonotypes expanded in thyroid above 0.001, most were also found in blood.

Points on this clonotype: Antigen unknown.

Ophthalmopathy in the patients scored at least 3 on Clinical Activity Score and at least 4 on NOSPECS grade, lasting under 3 months. This receptor was obtained from a man aged 25 to 40 with Graves' ophthalmopathy. Sequencing used blood. The rearrangement uses TRBV30 and TRBJ1-2; D is unclear. CDR3: CAWNQYGPYNYGYTF. CDR3 nucleotides: TGTGCCTGGAATCAATACGGACCATACAACTATGGCTACACCTTC.